Presented here are 21 T cell receptor beta chains from one specimen sequenced in a study of T cells in Graves' hyperthyroidism and ophthalmopathy. RNA transcripts were the template for amplifying TCR beta CDR3 regions. During a first-round RT-PCR of the TCR CDR3, the HTBI primer set was used. TCRdb fed the multiplex PCR reads into MiXCR, producing one record per CDR3 protein. The repertoire holds fewer than 250,000 distinct CDR3 sequences, with roughly 15% as singletons. The sample comprised blood. The receptors were gathered from a woman aged 18-29 years with Graves' ophthalmopathy.

The rearrangement uses TRBV7-8 and TRBJ2-1, with 7 positions matching TRBD1. The germline CDR1 and CDR2 sequences are SGHVS and FQNEAQ. J was trimmed by 4 bases and V by 5 bases; bases with no gene match: 8. This CDR3 is 15 amino acids long. CDR3 nucleotides: TGTGCCAGCAGCACCTTCCGGGACAGATACAATGAGCAGTTCTTC. Its translation is CASSTFRDRYNEQFF.

This clonotype turned up a few times. The chain employs TRBV18 and TRBJ1-6; D may be TRBD1 (5 bases). CDR3 length: 18 residues. V was trimmed by 3 bases and J by 4 bases, leaving 19 bases between them. CDR1 is KGHSH, CDR2 LQKENI, per germline. CDR3 amino acids: CASSPKRIDSPYNSPLHF. The CDR3 DNA follows: TGTGCCAGCTCACCCAAGAGAATCGACAGCCCTTATAATTCACCCCTCCACTTT.

This clonotype was observed many times. The chain uses TRBV4-1 and TRBJ1-1, with 10 bases that match TRBD1. The ends lost 1 base at V and 6 bases at J; junction bases unmatched: 5. Germline CDR1 MGHRA, CDR2 YSYEKL. CDR3 length: 15 residues. CDR3 amino acids: CASSQGDRGISEAFF. The CDR3 DNA reads as TGCGCCAGCAGCCAAGGGGACAGGGGAATATCTGAAGCTTTCTTT.

This clonotype was observed at least ten times. This sequence joins TRBV27 and TRBJ2-7; tentative D call: TRBD2 (7 bases). Germline lookup yields CDR1 MNHEY and CDR2 SMNVEV (reference sequence). This CDR3 has 15 amino acids. V was clipped by 5 bases and J by 2 bases, with 16 bases between them. The CDR3 bases are TGTGCCAGCAGTCCCACGGGGGGACACACCTACGAGCAGTACTTC. Translation gives CASSPTGGHTYEQYF.

This clonotype was observed many times. This chain links TRBV10-3 with TRBJ1-2; unclear D gene. Germline lookup yields CDR1 ENHRY and CDR2 SYGVKD. V lost 2 bases and J 2 bases, leaving 6 bases between the germline ends. CDR3 size: 13 residues. The CDR3 DNA follows: TGTGCCATCAGTGAGGCCAGGAACTATGGCTACACCTTC. The encoded protein is CAISEARNYGYTF.

The V call is TRBV7-8, the J call TRBJ1-1; possible D gene TRBD1, 5 bases. The CDR3 is made up of 14 amino acids. With 2 bases removed from V and 1 base from J, the gap between germline ends came to 8 bases. Germline V lookup: CDR1 SGHVS, CDR2 FQNEAQ. CDR3 in DNA: TGTGCCAGCAGCTTAAACAGGTGGAACACTGAAGCTTTCTTT. This codes for CASSLNRWNTEAFF.

A few counts support this clonotype. A single base separates this from a much larger clone, so it may be a read error. The genes are TRBV12-3 or TRBV12-4 and TRBJ1-6, with a tentative D call TRBD1 (5 bases). This CDR3 is 14 amino acids long. The CDR3 region is CASSGTGRNSPLYF. The CDR3, as DNA: TGTGCCAGCAGTGGGACGGGGAGGAATTCACCCCTCTACTTT.

This clonotype turned up a few times. The V gene is TRBV19, the J gene TRBJ2-6; D call uncertain. In germline, CDR1 is LNHDA, CDR2 SQIVND (reference sequence). Between the trimmed V and J ends, which lost 6 bases and 2 bases, there was a span of 11 bases. This CDR3 has 15 amino acids. The CDR3 protein is CASRKDTTGANVLTF. The CDR3 DNA sequence: TGTGCCAGTAGGAAAGACACCACTGGGGCCAACGTCCTGACTTTC.

The chain couples TRBV27 to TRBJ2-3; 13 bases are a match to TRBD2. J gave up 5 bases and V 5 bases, and 10 bases lay outside the gene matches. The CDR3 runs 17 residues. Germline assignment: CDR1 MNHEY and CDR2 SMNVEV (reference sequence). The chain's CDR3 is CASSPILAGGPLDTQYF. The CDR3 coding sequence is TGTGCCAGCAGTCCGATACTAGCGGGGGGGCCTTTAGATACGCAGTATTTT.

This clonotype was detected a few times. The chain has TRBV4-1 and TRBJ2-7; 7 bases match TRBD2. The V and J ends lost 4 bases and 4 bases, in that order; junction bases with no gene match: 10. Per germline, CDR1 MGHRA and CDR2 YSYEKL. The CDR3 is 15 residues long. Written as DNA, the CDR3 is TGCGCCAGCAGCCCTGGGAGGGGCCGGTCGTACGAGCAGTACTTC. Protein product: CASSPGRGRSYEQYF.

This clonotype was seen at least ten times. The chain joins TRBV5-1 to TRBJ2-1; D remains unclear. The CDR3 sequence is 13 residues long. CDR1 and CDR2 (germline): SGHRS, YFSETQ. Trimming removed 4 bases at V and 2 bases at J, with 7 bases between. The CDR3 bases are TGCGCCAGCAGCGCGAGCACCTACAATGAGCAGTTCTTC. Its protein is CASSASTYNEQFF.

This clonotype was detected a few times. The J gene is TRBJ2-7, the V gene TRBV20-1, with D possibly being TRBD1 or TRBD2 (5 bases each). This CDR3 is built from 12 residues. V was trimmed by 6 bases and J by 2 bases, leaving 11 bases between them. Germline values: CDR1 DFQATT, CDR2 SNEGSKA (reference sequence). The CDR3 coding sequence is TGCAGTGCCGGGGACCAAACCTACGAGCAGTACTTC. Translating gives CSAGDQTYEQYF.

This clonotype was detected ten times or more. The chain couples TRBV7-9 to TRBJ2-1, with a weak D call TRBD2 (5 bases). CDR1 and CDR2 (germline): SEHNR, FQNEAQ (reference sequence). V lost 5 bases and J lost 0, with 14 bases in between. CDR3 length: 16 amino acids. The CDR3 is CASSKDSSSSYNEQFF. The CDR3 nucleotides are TGTGCCAGCAGCAAGGACTCGTCGAGCTCCTACAATGAGCAGTTCTTC. The entire variable domain, with the rest obtained from reference TRBV7-9 and TRBJ2-1, is as follows: DTGVSQNPRHKITKRGQNVTFRCDPISEHNRLYWYRQTLGQGPEFLTYFQNEAQLEKSRLLSDRFSAERPKGSFSTLEIQRTEQGDSAMYLCASSKDSSSSYNEQFFGPGTRLTVL.

The rearrangement uses TRBV12-3 or TRBV12-4 and TRBJ2-3; 9 bases line up with TRBD1. CDR3 length: 16 residues. V shed 5 bases and J 3 bases; nucleotides not matched to a gene: 9. CDR3 nucleotide sequence: TGTGCCAGCAGTCTCCCGGGACAGGGATTAACAGATACGCAGTATTTT. Translation gives CASSLPGQGLTDTQYF.

This clonotype showed up many times. The chain links TRBV11-2 to TRBJ2-4; D gene uncertain. CDR1 SGHAT and CDR2 FQNNGV come from the germline V gene. There are 12 residues in the CDR3. V shed 1 base and J shed 6 bases, with 4 bases lying between them. The CDR3 DNA reads TGTGCCAGCAGCTTAGTAGGAAACATTCAGTACTTC. Residues: CASSLVGNIQYF.

This chain links TRBV3-1 with TRBJ1-5; 9 bases match TRBD1. Germline CDR1 is LGHDT and CDR2 is YNNKEL (reference sequence). The CDR3 loop spans 16 amino acids. The ends lost 4 bases at V and 3 bases at J; junction bases unmatched: 7. The CDR3 is CASSRGQGTHNQPQHF. The CDR3 DNA reads as TGTGCCAGCAGCCGCGGACAGGGGACCCACAATCAGCCCCAGCATTTT.

Concerning this clonotype: This may be a read error, as it is one base from a much larger clone. The CDR3 DNA sequence: TGTGCCAGCGGTGGTATACAGGGGCGGACTGAAGCTTTCTTT. Its protein product is CASGGIQGRTEAFF. This sequence joins TRBV6-2 or TRBV6-3 and TRBJ1-1; 7 nucleotides align to TRBD1. Germline V gene lookup returns CDR1 MNHEY and CDR2 SVGEGT. Losses at the gene ends were 8 bases for V and 5 bases for J; bases not matched to a gene: 11. The CDR3 is 14 amino acids.

This clonotype was counted ten times or more. The rearrangement links TRBV20-1 to TRBJ2-7, with TRBD2 matching over 10 bases. CDR3 size: 15 residues. V lost 1 base, J lost 5 bases, and 8 bases stayed unmatched. Germline assignment: CDR1 DFQATT and CDR2 SNEGSKA (reference sequence). CDR3 bases: TGCAGTGCTAGAGCCCTTAGCGGGAGGCCCAACGAGCAGTACTTC. Its translation: CSARALSGRPNEQYF.

In this sample, this clonotype turned up many times. CDR3 amino acids: CSAEDLSYEQYF. The CDR3 bases are TGCAGTGCCGAGGACTTGTCCTACGAGCAGTACTTC. The chain has TRBV20-1 and TRBJ2-7, with TRBD2 as a possible D gene (5 bases). Trimming removed 6 bases from V and 1 base from J, with 10 bases in between. This CDR3 is built from 12 residues. CDR1 is DFQATT, CDR2 SNEGSKA, per germline (reference sequence).

A note on this clonotype: This may arise from a read error, as a much more abundant clone is one base away. CDR3 region: CASGLVLTDEQYF. CDR3 nucleotide sequence: TGTGCTAGTGGTTTGGTACTGACGGATGAGCAGTACTTC. This chain links TRBV12-5 with TRBJ2-7; D uncertain. Trimming removed 0 bases from V and 7 bases from J, with 10 bases in between. This CDR3 is built from 13 residues. Germline lookup yields CDR1 LGHNT and CDR2 FRNRAP.

The chain combines TRBV11-2 with TRBJ2-3; 8 nucleotides align to TRBD2. The CDR3 runs to 15 residues. Losses at the gene ends were 5 bases for V and 9 bases for J; bases not matched to a gene: 13. Germline V gives CDR1 SGHAT, CDR2 FQNNGV. The chain's CDR3 is CASSQDSGSGETQYF. The CDR3 coding sequence is TGTGCCAGCAGCCAAGACAGCGGGAGCGGGGAGACGCAGTATTTT.